These 17 T cell receptor beta chains were all obtained from the same sample, sequenced in a study of blood T cell repertoires in COVID-19. Some clones are missing from TCRdb's copy, which holds only in-frame ones; the method was immunoSEQ multiplex PCR. The sample lists some 150,000 clones, roughly 82% occurring once. The specimen was peripheral blood. The source is a human donor in a cohort sampled during active COVID-19.

The chain uses TRBV18 and TRBJ1-2; 8 nucleotides line up with TRBD1. V trimming: 5 bases; J trimming: 3 bases; junction bases outside the gene matches: 5. CDR3 length: 14 residues. The germline V gene encodes CDR1 KGHSH and CDR2 LQKENI. CDR3 amino acids: CASSLQGGDYGYTF. CDR3 DNA: TGTGCCAGCTCATTACAGGGGGGAGACTATGGCTACACCTTC.

V gene TRBV7-6 combines with J gene TRBJ1-4; D might be TRBD1 (5 bases). The CDR3 is 15 amino acids. Germline-derived CDR1 and CDR2 are SGHVS and FNYEAQ. The V and J ends lost 5 bases and 4 bases respectively, with 14 bases between them. The CDR3 spells CASSPRPGVNEKLFF. DNA for the CDR3: TGTGCCAGCAGCCCCAGGCCGGGGGTTAATGAAAAACTGTTTTTT.

The rearrangement joins TRBV18 to TRBJ1-4; possible D gene TRBD1, 6 bases. Between the trimmed V and J ends, which lost 3 bases and 4 bases, there was a span of 15 bases. CDR1 KGHSH and CDR2 LQKENI come from the germline V gene. The CDR3 has 16 residues. The CDR3 spells CASSPLGTRGNEKLFF. CDR3 nucleotide sequence: TGTGCCAGCTCACCCTTGGGGACAAGGGGTAATGAAAAACTGTTTTTT. Looking up the rest from reference TRBV18 and TRBJ1-4 gives the full variable domain: NAGVMQNPRHLVRRRGQEARLRCSPMKGHSHVYWYRQLPEEGLKFMVYLQKENIIDESGMPKERFSAEFPKEGPSILRIQQVVRGDSAAYFCASSPLGTRGNEKLFFGSGTQLSVL.

V usage is TRBV7-9 and J usage is TRBJ2-3, with 15 bases aligning to TRBD2. The CDR3 covers 16 residues. Germline lookup yields CDR1 SEHNR and CDR2 FQNEAQ (reference sequence). The V segment lost 5 bases and the J segment 5 bases; nucleotides outside the gene matches: 5. The CDR3 bases are TGTGCCAGCAGCCCCGGACTAGCGGGAGGGGTAGATACGCAGTATTTT. Translating gives CASSPGLAGGVDTQYF.

The chain carries TRBV28 and TRBJ2-2, with D possibly TRBD2 on 5 matching bases. Germline assignment: CDR1 MDHEN and CDR2 SYDVKM. The CDR3 length is 16 residues. Trimming cost V 3 bases and J 5 bases, with 16 bases left between them. The DNA of the CDR3 is TGTGCCAGCAGTTTTATCCAGGTCCCGGGGACCGGGGAGCTGTTTTTT. Its translation: CASSFIQVPGTGELFF.

The chain is built from TRBV30 and TRBJ2-5; perhaps TRBD2 as D (6 bases). Germline V gives CDR1 GTSNPN, CDR2 SVGIG (reference sequence). There are 13 residues in the CDR3. V dropped 2 bases and J dropped 1 base, with 8 bases sitting between them. For the CDR3, the DNA is TGTGCCTGGAGTCTGCGGGGCCAAGAGACCCAGTACTTC. It translates to CAWSLRGQETQYF.

The rearrangement joins TRBV5-1 to TRBJ2-5; D is unclear. V lost 0 bases and J lost 4, with 10 bases in between. CDR1 is SGHRS, CDR2 YFSETQ, per germline. The CDR3 is made up of 14 amino acids. The CDR3 loop is CASSLARLAETQYF. CDR3 bases: TGCGCCAGCAGCTTGGCTCGGTTAGCAGAGACCCAGTACTTC.

This clone was observed once. Other DNA sequences in the same sample also yield this CDR3. The genes are TRBV5-1 and TRBJ1-1; 8 nucleotides agree with TRBD1. Germline lookup yields CDR1 SGHRS and CDR2 YFSETQ. Trimming at V came to 4 bases and at J to 1 base, leaving 6 bases not matched to a gene. The CDR3 has 15 amino acids. The CDR3 protein is CASSPRTGTNTEAFF. CDR3 coding DNA: TGCGCCAGCAGCCCGCGGACAGGGACGAACACTGAAGCTTTCTTT.

The J gene is TRBJ2-1, the V gene TRBV29-1, with TRBD1 identical over 9 bases. The V gene's germline CDR1 is SQVTM and CDR2 ANQGSEA. J lost 6 bases, V lost 6 bases, and 9 bases had no gene match. The CDR3 loop spans 14 amino acids. CDR3 sequence: CSVQDRGAGNEQFF. CDR3 sequence (DNA): TGCAGCGTCCAGGACAGGGGAGCGGGCAATGAGCAGTTCTTC.

This clone is a singleton in its sample. The chain recombines TRBV7-9 with TRBJ1-1, with D possibly matching TRBD1 (5 bases). The CDR3 length is 13 residues. The ends were cut back, 7 bases at V and 0 bases at J, with 9 bases in the middle. The V gene's germline CDR1 is SEHNR and CDR2 FQNEAQ (reference sequence). The CDR3 sequence: CASNRFMNTEAFF. The CDR3, as DNA: TGTGCCAGCAACAGGTTTATGAACACTGAAGCTTTCTTT.

This clone is a singleton in its sample. The chain links TRBV6-5 to TRBJ1-5, with D unresolved. Trimming stripped 5 bases from V and 5 bases from J, with 7 bases between. Germline CDR1 and CDR2: MNHEY and SVGAGI. The length of the CDR3 is 12 residues. The CDR3 reads CASSHSDQPQHF. The CDR3 coding sequence is TGTGCCAGCAGTCACAGTGATCAGCCCCAGCATTTT.

The J gene is TRBJ2-5, the V gene TRBV18; TRBD2 matches at 9 bases. The CDR3 is 17 amino acids. Trimming at V came to 3 bases and at J to 4 bases, leaving 12 bases not matched to a gene. CDR1 is KGHSH, CDR2 LQKENI, per germline. The CDR3, as DNA: TGTGCCAGCTCACCTCGCTACATCGGCGGGGGGGGAGAGACCCAGTACTTC. It yields the protein CASSPRYIGGGGETQYF.

The chain joins TRBV2 to TRBJ1-5, with D possibly TRBD1 on 6 matching bases. The CDR3 length is 13 residues. The germline V gene has CDR1 SNHLY and CDR2 FYNNEI. V gave up 7 bases and J gave up 3 bases, with 10 bases separating them. CDR3 region: CASIQGPNQPQHF. CDR3 bases: TGTGCCAGCATTCAGGGGCCCAATCAGCCCCAGCATTTT. Filled out from reference TRBV2 and TRBJ1-5, the complete variable domain reads EPEVTQTPSHQVTQMGQEVILRCVPISNHLYFYWYRQILGQKVEFLVSFYNNEISEKSEIFDDQFSVERPDGSNFTLKIRSTKLEDSAMYFCASIQGPNQPQHFGDGTRLSIL.

The chain uses TRBV12-5 and TRBJ1-1; TRBD1 aligns across 8 bases. The CDR3 sequence is 13 residues long. In germline, CDR1 is LGHNT, CDR2 FRNRAP. The trim removed 5 bases at V and 10 bases at J, leaving 9 bases unmatched. The DNA for the CDR3 is TGTGCTAGTGGTCCAGACAGGGGTGACATAGCTTTCTTT. This gives the protein CASGPDRGDIAFF. Using reference TRBV12-5 and TRBJ1-1 for the parts outside the CDR3, the full variable domain is DARVTQTPRHKVTEMGQEVTMRCQPILGHNTVFWYRQTMMQGLELLAYFRNRAPLDDSGMPKDRFSAEMPDATLATLKIQPSEPRDSAVYFCASGPDRGDIAFFGQGTRLTVV.

V and J are TRBV18 and TRBJ1-3; D call uncertain. This CDR3 has 14 amino acids. Looked up from germline, CDR1 is KGHSH and CDR2 is LQKENI. V lost 2 bases and J 1 base, leaving 6 bases between the germline ends. CDR3 in amino acids: CASSPTASGNTIYF. The CDR3 bases are TGTGCCAGCTCACCAACAGCTTCTGGAAACACCATATATTTT.

The rearrangement joins TRBV28 to TRBJ1-5; D is unresolved. Per germline, CDR1 MDHEN and CDR2 SYDVKM. There are 15 residues in the CDR3. Trimming shortened V by 4 bases and J by 0 bases, and 10 bases separated the two germline ends. As DNA, the CDR3 is TGTGCCAGCAGTTCCCCCCCAGGTAGCAATCAGCCCCAGCATTTT. This sequence encodes CASSSPPGSNQPQHF.

This chain links TRBV9 with TRBJ2-7; 8 positions match TRBD1. The V gene's germline CDR1 is SGDLS and CDR2 YYNGEE. V lost 10 bases and J lost 0; bases outside the gene matches: 18. The CDR3 runs 17 residues. CDR3 in amino acids: CACPRDRPSVSSYEQYV. CDR3 bases: TGTGCCTGTCCCCGGGACAGGCCCTCTGTCAGCTCCTACGAGCAGTACGTC.